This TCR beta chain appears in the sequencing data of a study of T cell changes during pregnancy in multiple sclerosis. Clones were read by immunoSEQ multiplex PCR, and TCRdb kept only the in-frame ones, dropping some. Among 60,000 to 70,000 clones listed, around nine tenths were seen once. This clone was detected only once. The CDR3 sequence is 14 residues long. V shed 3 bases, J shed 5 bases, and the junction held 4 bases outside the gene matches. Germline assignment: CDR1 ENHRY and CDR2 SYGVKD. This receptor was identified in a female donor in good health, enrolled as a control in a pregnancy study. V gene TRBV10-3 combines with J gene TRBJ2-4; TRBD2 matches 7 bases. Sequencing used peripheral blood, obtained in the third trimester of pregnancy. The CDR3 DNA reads TGTGCCATCAGTGAAAGGCTAGCGGAAAACATTCAGTACTTC. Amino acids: CAISERLAENIQYF.